A single sample gave rise to the 12 T cell receptor beta chains below, sequenced in a study of cytomegalovirus exposure and HLA in healthy donors. The data were produced by immunoSEQ multiplex PCR, yet TCRdb's version contains in-frame clones alone and is incomplete. The data contain about 170,000 clones, about 88% of them singletons. Sequencing was performed on PBMCs. The receptors here all came from a woman aged 18-29 years in good health and CMV-seronegative.

The chain couples TRBV27 to TRBJ2-7; the match to TRBD1 covers 9 bases. Germline V CDR1 and CDR2: MNHEY, SMNVEV (reference sequence). V lost 5 bases and J lost 5; bases outside the gene matches: 10. This CDR3 region has 15 residues. The CDR3 DNA is TGTGCCAGCAGTCTCTCATTCGGGACAGGGAACGAGCAGTACTTC. It is translated as CASSLSFGTGNEQYF.

This chain links TRBV5-1 with TRBJ1-4; 7 bases line up with TRBD1. The CDR3 contains 17 residues. Germline CDR1 is SGHRS and CDR2 is YFSETQ. J gave up 8 bases and V 3 bases, and 16 bases lay outside the gene matches. The CDR3 coding sequence is TGCGCCAGCAGCTCGGACAGGACAGACCCCCTCGCGGAAAAACTGTTTTTT. It translates to CASSSDRTDPLAEKLFF. The full variable domain, completed using reference TRBV5-1 and TRBJ1-4, is KAGVTQTPRYLIKTRGQQVTLSCSPISGHRSVSWYQQTPGQGLQFLFEYFSETQRNKGNFPGRFSGRQFSNSRSEMNVSTLELGDSALYLCASSSDRTDPLAEKLFFGSGTQLSVL.

J is TRBJ2-7 and V is TRBV10-1; tentatively, D is TRBD2 (6 bases). CDR3 length: 14 residues. Trimming removed 4 bases at V and 6 bases at J, with 16 bases between. Germline-derived CDR1 and CDR2 are WNHNN and SYGVQD (reference sequence). CDR3 sequence reads: CASSVGTGAREQYF. The CDR3 nucleotides read TGCGCCAGCAGTGTGGGGACTGGAGCCCGCGAGCAGTACTTC.

This clone was seen only once. The chain carries TRBV7-2 and TRBJ2-3; TRBD2 agrees at 9 bases. The CDR3 is 16 residues long. The junction had 4 bases not matched to a gene; V was cut back by 1 base and J by 2 bases. Germline V gives CDR1 SGHTA, CDR2 FQGNSA. The CDR3 DNA reads as TGTGCCAGCAGCTTAGGGCTAGCGGGGTACACAGATACGCAGTATTTT. This sequence encodes CASSLGLAGYTDTQYF.

The CDR3 region has the DNA TGTGCCAGCAGCGTAGTGACAGCCGGGGAGCTGTTTTTT. This sequence encodes CASSVVTAGELFF. The gene calls are TRBV9 and TRBJ2-2; weak D call: TRBD1 (5 bases). Germline V gene data show CDR1 as SGDLS and CDR2 as YYNGEE. V lost 0 bases and J 6 bases, leaving 6 bases between the germline ends. This CDR3 is built from 13 residues.

The rearrangement joins TRBV7-2 to TRBJ2-2; 8 positions match TRBD1. Germline-derived CDR1 and CDR2 are SGHTA and FQGNSA. Trimming at V came to 10 bases and at J to 3 bases, leaving 10 bases not matched to a gene. The CDR3 contains 15 residues. The CDR3 protein is CATQGAGGYTGELFF. CDR3 DNA: TGTGCCACCCAGGGGGCAGGTGGATACACCGGGGAGCTGTTTTTT.

The genes are TRBV5-8 and TRBJ1-1; 7 nucleotides match TRBD1. CDR3 length: 16 amino acids. With 4 bases clipped from V and 6 bases from J, the junction kept 15 bases outside the gene matches. CDR1 SGHTS and CDR2 YDEGEE come from the germline V gene. CDR3 sequence: CASSPTGASRMSEAFF. The CDR3 nucleotides read TGTGCCAGCAGCCCAACAGGGGCTTCCAGGATGTCTGAAGCTTTCTTT. The full variable domain, completed using reference TRBV5-8 and TRBJ1-1, is EAGVTQSPTHLIKTRGQQATLRCSPISGHTSVYWYQQALGLGLQFLLWYDEGEERNRGNFPPRFSGRQFPNYSSELNVNALELEDSALYLCASSPTGASRMSEAFFGQGTRLTVV.

The chain couples TRBV5-1 to TRBJ1-4; D is perhaps TRBD1 (6 bases). The V end was cut by 4 bases, the J end by 1 base, with 17 bases between. There are 17 residues in the CDR3. CDR1 and CDR2 from the germline V gene are SGHRS and YFSETQ. CDR3 protein: CASSLLTGEGTNEKLFF. Written as DNA, the CDR3 is TGCGCCAGCAGCCTCCTGACAGGAGAGGGAACTAATGAAAAACTGTTTTTT. The entire variable domain, with the rest obtained from reference TRBV5-1 and TRBJ1-4, is as follows: KAGVTQTPRYLIKTRGQQVTLSCSPISGHRSVSWYQQTPGQGLQFLFEYFSETQRNKGNFPGRFSGRQFSNSRSEMNVSTLELGDSALYLCASSLLTGEGTNEKLFFGSGTQLSVL.

The chain recombines TRBV6-5 with TRBJ2-7, with D perhaps TRBD2 (5 bases). The CDR3 sequence is 12 residues long. Trimming left V 8 bases short and J 9 bases short, with 17 bases between. CDR1 is MNHEY and CDR2 is SVGAGI in the germline V gene. The CDR3 loop reads CASGPGYSAQYF. As DNA, the CDR3 is TGTGCCAGCGGCCCGGGGTATTCGGCGCAGTACTTC.

V usage is TRBV10-3 and J usage is TRBJ1-1, with 9 bases lining up with TRBD1. Germline assignment: CDR1 ENHRY and CDR2 SYGVKD. This CDR3 spans 14 amino acids. V shed 6 bases and J 8 bases; nucleotides not matched to a gene: 10. CDR3 protein: CAIRPHGGTGEAFF. The CDR3, as DNA: TGTGCCATCAGGCCTCATGGAGGGACAGGGGAAGCTTTCTTT.

The rearrangement links TRBV18 to TRBJ1-5; D gene ambiguous. Trimming took off 0 bases at V and 5 bases at J, with 8 bases between the two ends. This CDR3 is 14 amino acids long. CDR1 and CDR2 from the germline V gene are KGHSH and LQKENI. In nucleotides, the CDR3 is TGTGCCAGCTCACCACCGCCCGGAGATCAGCCCCAGCATTTT. Translated, it gives CASSPPPGDQPQHF.

The V and J genes are TRBV6-1 and TRBJ1-5; the D gene is possibly TRBD1 (5 bases). The CDR3 spans 15 residues. The germline gives CDR1 MNHNS, CDR2 SASEGT. Trimming cost V 8 bases and J 1 base, with 15 bases left between them. DNA of the CDR3: TGTGCCAGCTGGTCGGGGGAAGTGAGCAATCAGCCCCAGCATTTT. Translating it yields CASWSGEVSNQPQHF.